The 21 T cell receptor beta chains listed next were all sequenced from one sample in a study of cytomegalovirus exposure and HLA in healthy donors. It was with 60 Vbeta and 13 Jbeta primers that the PCR ran. Profiled with immunoSEQ multiplex PCR; TCRdb holds only in-frame clones, not every one. Of about 94,000 clones in the sample, around 76% were seen once. Sequences were obtained from PBMCs. The origin of the receptors is a middle-aged man in good health and CMV-seropositive.

The rearrangement uses TRBV2 and TRBJ2-5, with TRBD2 as a possible D gene (6 bases). The germline V gene encodes CDR1 SNHLY and CDR2 FYNNEI. V gave up 5 bases and J gave up 1 base, with 14 bases separating them. This CDR3 is built from 15 residues. CDR3 loop: CASSRLGLIQETQYF. CDR3 nucleotide sequence: TGTGCCAGCAGTCGACTGGGACTGATCCAAGAGACCCAGTACTTC.

V usage is TRBV18 and J usage is TRBJ1-1; TRBD1 might be the D (5 bases). Germline V gene lookup returns CDR1 KGHSH and CDR2 LQKENI. V was trimmed by 3 bases and J by 1 base, leaving 15 bases between them. The CDR3 has 16 amino acids. This CDR3 is CASSPILGEGNTEAFF. CDR3 sequence (DNA): TGTGCCAGCTCACCGATTCTAGGGGAGGGGAACACTGAAGCTTTCTTT.

The chain uses TRBV10-3 and TRBJ2-1; 8 nucleotides match TRBD2. CDR3 size: 15 residues. V lost 0 bases to trimming and J lost 9 bases; unmatched junction nucleotides: 7. CDR1 and CDR2 from the germline V gene are ENHRY and SYGVKD. CDR3 bases: TGTGCCATCAGTGAGTCGACGGTAGCGGGATCTGAGCAGTTCTTC. Encoded protein: CAISESTVAGSEQFF.

The chain links TRBV10-3 to TRBJ1-1; 7 bases match TRBD1. CDR1 is ENHRY, CDR2 SYGVKD, per germline. Trimming at V came to 7 bases and at J to 3 bases, leaving 8 bases not matched to a gene. There are 14 residues in the CDR3. This chain's CDR3 is CAIKETGEDTEAFF. The CDR3 DNA reads TGTGCCATCAAGGAAACAGGGGAAGACACTGAAGCTTTCTTT.

This clone has only a few counts. The chain uses TRBV12-1 and TRBJ2-7; the table's D call, TRBD2, has no DNA check behind it. TRBV12-1 is shown as a pseudogene. CDR3 length equals 12 residues. CDR3 amino acids: CASSFSDCEQYF. The CDR3 DNA is TGTGCCAGCAGCTTTTCCGACTGCGAGCAGTACTTC.

The rearrangement links TRBV5-6 to TRBJ2-2; no clear D gene. CDR3 length: 13 amino acids. Deletions cut 3 bases from V and 5 bases from J, with 8 bases between. Germline loops: CDR1 SGHDT, CDR2 YYEEEE. CDR3 protein: CASSSSETGELFF. For the CDR3, the DNA is TGTGCCAGCAGCTCCAGCGAGACCGGGGAGCTGTTTTTT.

This clone showed up just a few times. V gene TRBV28 combines with J gene TRBJ2-5; 11 bases map to TRBD2. The better agreement between TRBJ2-7 and the DNA end casts doubt on the J call. Germline assignment: CDR1 MDHEN and CDR2 SYDVKM. This CDR3 has 16 amino acids. CDR3 protein: CASSGETSGAEYEQYF. In nucleotides, the CDR3 is TGTGCCAGCAGTGGTGAGACTAGCGGGGCTGAATACGAGCAGTACTTC.

The chain links TRBV19 to TRBJ2-4, with 7 bases fitting TRBD1. V lost 5 bases to trimming and J lost 0 bases; unmatched junction nucleotides: 7. Germline lookup yields CDR1 LNHDA and CDR2 SQIVND (reference sequence). The CDR3 extends over 16 amino acids. The CDR3 sequence: CASSVTGAVAKNIQYF. CDR3 nucleotides: TGTGCCAGTAGTGTCACAGGGGCGGTAGCCAAAAACATTCAGTACTTC.

In DNA form, the CDR3 reads TGTGCCAGCAGCCCCGGGGACGAGCAGTACTTC. The encoded protein is CASSPGDEQYF. V and J are TRBV7-2 and TRBJ2-7, with TRBD2 as a possible D gene (5 bases). The CDR3 loop spans 11 amino acids. The V gene's germline CDR1 is SGHTA and CDR2 FQGNSA. V dropped 5 bases and J dropped 5 bases, with 7 bases sitting between them.

The V and J genes are TRBV10-1 and TRBJ1-5; the D gene is possibly TRBD1 (5 bases). Germline V gene sequence: CDR1 WNHNN, CDR2 SYGVQD (reference sequence). The CDR3 spans 16 residues. The germline V and J ends were trimmed by 4 bases and 0 bases, with 13 bases remaining between them. The DNA for the CDR3 is TGCGCCAGCAGTGGGATCGGGACTGATAGCAATCAGCCCCAGCATTTT. Encoded protein: CASSGIGTDSNQPQHF.

The chain combines TRBV5-6 with TRBJ1-6; TRBD1 might be the D (5 bases). Germline V lookup: CDR1 SGHDT, CDR2 YYEEEE. Trimming took 4 bases from V and 0 from J, leaving 11 bases between them. The CDR3 runs to 16 residues. Written as DNA, the CDR3 is TGTGCCAGCAGCCGGGGGAGTTTCTCCTATAATTCACCCCTCCACTTT. Translated: CASSRGSFSYNSPLHF.

This clone was seen only a few times. V usage is TRBV6-1 and J usage is TRBJ2-7, with 7 positions matching TRBD2. This CDR3 spans 13 amino acids. Germline V CDR1 and CDR2: MNHNS, SASEGT. V shed 3 bases and J 6 bases; nucleotides not matched to a gene: 5. The CDR3 DNA reads TGTGCCAGCAGTGAGGGGCGGGGGACCGAGCAGTACTTC. Amino acids: CASSEGRGTEQYF.

This chain uses TRBV9 with TRBJ2-1; 8 bases line up with TRBD2. With 2 bases clipped from V and 2 bases from J, the junction kept 12 bases outside the gene matches. The germline gives CDR1 SGDLS, CDR2 YYNGEE. The CDR3 is 18 amino acids. The CDR3 loop reads CASSVTGGLVGAYNEQFF. The DNA of the CDR3 is TGTGCCAGCAGCGTGACGGGGGGACTAGTCGGCGCCTACAATGAGCAGTTCTTC.

The J gene is TRBJ2-1, the V gene TRBV9, with D possibly TRBD2 on 5 matching bases. The CDR3 runs to 16 residues. The ends were cut back, 0 bases at V and 4 bases at J, with 14 bases in the middle. Germline loops: CDR1 SGDLS, CDR2 YYNGEE. This CDR3 reads CASSVVHGVPYNEQFF. The CDR3 DNA follows: TGTGCCAGCAGCGTAGTCCACGGGGTGCCATACAATGAGCAGTTCTTC.

This clone has only one observation. The identical CDR3 is also encoded by other nucleotide sequences in the sample. The chain uses TRBV5-1 and TRBJ2-1; TRBD2 matches 12 bases. The CDR3 consists of 16 residues. V trimming: 0 bases; J trimming: 4 bases; junction bases outside the gene matches: 2. Germline V lookup: CDR1 SGHRS, CDR2 YFSETQ. DNA for the CDR3: TGCGCCAGCAGCTTGGTACTAGCGGGGGGTTACAATGAGCAGTTCTTC. It codes for CASSLVLAGGYNEQFF. Based on the CDR3 plus reference TRBV5-1 and TRBJ2-1, the full variable domain is KAGVTQTPRYLIKTRGQQVTLSCSPISGHRSVSWYQQTPGQGLQFLFEYFSETQRNKGNFPGRFSGRQFSNSRSEMNVSTLELGDSALYLCASSLVLAGGYNEQFFGPGTRLTVL.

As concerns this clone: One junction end does not reproduce the germline sequence, and a read error may be involved. CDR3 DNA: TGTGCCAGCACCGTAGGGTCAGACTTCAATCAGCCCCAGCATTTT. Translation: CASTVGSDFNQPQHF. The chain couples TRBV9 to TRBJ1-5; D is uncertain. Germline V gene data show CDR1 as SGDLS and CDR2 as YYNGEE. This CDR3 spans 15 amino acids.

This clone was counted a few times. The V gene is TRBV7-8, the J gene TRBJ1-2; TRBD1 aligns across 10 bases. V gave up 3 bases and J gave up 4 bases; unmatched junction bases: 5. CDR3 length: 15 residues. CDR1 SGHVS and CDR2 FQNEAQ come from the germline V gene. DNA of the CDR3: TGTGCCAGCAGCTTGAGGGACAGGGGTCCCTATGGCTACACCTTC. This translates into CASSLRDRGPYGYTF.

The chain recombines TRBV5-1 with TRBJ2-2, with 8 bases that match TRBD2. The J segment lost 2 bases and the V segment lost 2 bases, leaving 5 bases of the junction unmatched. Germline loops: CDR1 SGHRS, CDR2 YFSETQ. This CDR3 is built from 16 residues. CDR3 nucleotides: TGCGCCAGCAGCTTAATAAGCGGGGGTAACACCGGGGAGCTGTTTTTT. It translates to CASSLISGGNTGELFF.

CDR3 DNA: TGTGCCAGCAAACTCAGGGGAATCGACTATGGCTACACCTTC. This sequence encodes CASKLRGIDYGYTF. The J gene is TRBJ1-2, the V gene TRBV27; possibly TRBD1 for D (6 bases). From germline, CDR1 is MNHEY and CDR2 SMNVEV (reference sequence). V was shortened by 7 bases and J by 3 bases, with 15 bases between the two germline ends. The CDR3 consists of 14 residues.

The rearrangement joins TRBV5-1 to TRBJ1-3; D is possibly TRBD1 (6 bases). Per germline, CDR1 SGHRS and CDR2 YFSETQ. Trimming pared 4 bases from V and 0 bases from J, leaving 17 bases between. There are 17 residues in the CDR3. The CDR3 reads CASSLGGTRSSGNTIYF. For the CDR3, the DNA is TGCGCCAGCAGCCTGGGTGGGACACGGAGCTCTGGAAACACCATATATTTT.

The chain links TRBV7-8 to TRBJ1-5; 10 bases map to TRBD1. Germline CDR1 reads SGHVS; CDR2 reads FQNEAQ. The CDR3 length is 17 residues. J gave up 1 base and V 1 base, and 4 bases lay outside the gene matches. The CDR3 region has the DNA TGTGCCAGCAGCTTAGTTTGGGGACAGGGGAGCAATCAGCCCCAGCATTTT. It codes for CASSLVWGQGSNQPQHF.